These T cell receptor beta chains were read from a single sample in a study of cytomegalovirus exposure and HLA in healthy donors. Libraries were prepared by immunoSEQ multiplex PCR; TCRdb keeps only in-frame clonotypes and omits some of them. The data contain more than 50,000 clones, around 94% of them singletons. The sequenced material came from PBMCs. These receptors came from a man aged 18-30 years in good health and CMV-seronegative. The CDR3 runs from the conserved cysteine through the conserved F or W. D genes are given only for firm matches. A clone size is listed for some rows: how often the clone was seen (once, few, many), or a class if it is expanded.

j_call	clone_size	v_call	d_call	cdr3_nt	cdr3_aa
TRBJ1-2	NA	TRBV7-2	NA	TGTGCCAGCAGCTTAAACAGGGTTGGCTACACCTTC	CASSLNRVGYTF
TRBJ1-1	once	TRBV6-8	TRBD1	TGTGCCAGCAATCTGGACAGGGGACTGGAGAACACTGAAGCTTTCTTT	CASNLDRGLENTEAFF
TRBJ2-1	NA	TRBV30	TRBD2	TGTGCCTGGGATCTTAGCGGGAGTGTTTCTGAGCAGTTCTTC	CAWDLSGSVSEQFF
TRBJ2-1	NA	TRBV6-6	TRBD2	TGTGCCAGCAGCCCTCGGGGTAGCGGGGGGTACAATGAGCAGTTCTTC	CASSPRGSGGYNEQFF
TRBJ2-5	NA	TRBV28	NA	TGTGCCAGCACCGGAGGCTCGTACTTC	CASTGGSYF
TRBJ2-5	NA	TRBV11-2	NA	TGTGCCAGCAGCCTTGGGGGGGCTCGAGAGACCCAGTACTTC	CASSLGGARETQYF
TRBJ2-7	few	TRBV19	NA	TGTGCCAGTAGTATAACCCCCCGGACAGTCTACGAGCAGTACTTC	CASSITPRTVYEQYF
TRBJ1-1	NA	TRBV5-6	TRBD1	TGTGCCAGCAGCTTTGGACAGGGACTTTATGAAGCTTTCTTT	CASSFGQGLYEAFF
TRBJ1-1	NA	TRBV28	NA	TGTGCCAGCAGTTTGGGGGGGAACACTGAAGCTTTCTTT	CASSLGGNTEAFF
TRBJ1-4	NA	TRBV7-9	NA	TGTGCCAGCAGCCTCTCCGGGACTGAAGGGGAAAAACTGTTTTTT	CASSLSGTEGEKLFF
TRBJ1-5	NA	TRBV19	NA	TGTGCCAGTAGTATCCACACCAATCAGCCCCAGCATTTT	CASSIHTNQPQHF
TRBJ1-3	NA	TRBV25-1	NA	TGTGCCAGCAGTGCACCAGGGGTAACCGGAAACACCATATATTTT	CASSAPGVTGNTIYF
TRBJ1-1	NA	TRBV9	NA	TGTGCCAGCAGCGTAGGGGGGGACACTGAAGCTTTCTTT	CASSVGGDTEAFF
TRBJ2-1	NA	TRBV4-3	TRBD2	TGCGCCAGCAGCCAAGAATCGGGGACTAGCTTCGATGAGCAGTTCTTC	CASSQESGTSFDEQFF
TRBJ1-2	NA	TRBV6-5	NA	TGTGCCAGCAGTTACCAGGGTAGATATGGCTACACCTTC	CASSYQGRYGYTF
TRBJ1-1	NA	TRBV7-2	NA	TGTGCCAGCAGCTTAGAAGGATTTCGCCAGGATGAAGCTTTCTTT	CASSLEGFRQDEAFF
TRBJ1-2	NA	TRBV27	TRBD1	TGTGCCAGCAGTTTATATGTGGGACAGGCCTCTACTAACTATGGCTACACCTTC	CASSLYVGQASTNYGYTF
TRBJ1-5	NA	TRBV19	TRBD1	TGTGCCAGTACAGTTGCAGGGGGCGTTTCTCAGCCCCAGCATTTT	CASTVAGGVSQPQHF
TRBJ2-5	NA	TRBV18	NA	TGTGCCAGCGGTACGGGGGGCTTTGAGACCCAGTACTTC	CASGTGGFETQYF
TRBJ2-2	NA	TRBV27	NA	TGTGCCAGCAATAGACAGCCGAACACCGGGGAGCTGTTTTTT	CASNRQPNTGELFF
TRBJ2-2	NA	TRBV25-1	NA	TGTGCCAGCAGTGAGAGCGCCGGGGAGCTGTTTTTT	CASSESAGELFF
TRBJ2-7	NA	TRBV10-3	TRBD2	TGTGCCATCAGTGATGGACTAGACGAGCAGTACTTC	CAISDGLDEQYF
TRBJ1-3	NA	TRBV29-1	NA	TGCAGCGTTGATCAGGGGGGAAACACCATATATTTT	CSVDQGGNTIYF
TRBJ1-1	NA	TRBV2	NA	TGTGCCACCAAGTTCTGGACATTCGTCGGGAACACTGAAGCTTTCTTT	CATKFWTFVGNTEAFF
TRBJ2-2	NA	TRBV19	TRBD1	TGTGCCAGTAGTATTTCGGGACAGGGAACCGGGGAGCTGTTTTTT	CASSISGQGTGELFF
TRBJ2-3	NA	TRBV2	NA	TGTGCCAGCAAATCTGGTGGCGGGGCCAGCACAGATACGCAGTATTTT	CASKSGGGASTDTQYF
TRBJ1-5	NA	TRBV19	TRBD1	TGTGCCAGTAGTATAGTAGGACAGGGTGGTCAGCCCCAGCATTTT	CASSIVGQGGQPQHF
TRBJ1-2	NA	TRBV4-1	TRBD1	TGCGCCAGCAGCCAAACAGGACAGGCCTCCCTCTATGGCTACACCTTC	CASSQTGQASLYGYTF
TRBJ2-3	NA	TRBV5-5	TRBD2	TGTGCCAGCAGCCGAACTAGCGGGAGTAGCTCAGATACGCAGTATTTT	CASSRTSGSSSDTQYF
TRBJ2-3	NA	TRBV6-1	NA	TGTGCCAGCAGCGGGGGGCGTAGCACAGATACGCAGTATTTT	CASSGGRSTDTQYF
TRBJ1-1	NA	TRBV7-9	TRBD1	TGTGCCAGCAGCCCCCAGGGGGCGAATAAAGCTTTCTTT	CASSPQGANKAFF
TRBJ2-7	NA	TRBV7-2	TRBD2	TGTGCCAGCAGCTTCGCGGGAGTAGGGAACGAGCAGTACTTC	CASSFAGVGNEQYF
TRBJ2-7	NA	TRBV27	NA	TGTGCCAGCAGGCCTTTGGCGGAGGGCTCCTACGAGCAGTACTTC	CASRPLAEGSYEQYF
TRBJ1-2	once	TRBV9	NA	TGTGCCAGCAGCGATTGGGGGGATGGCTACACCTTC	CASSDWGDGYTF
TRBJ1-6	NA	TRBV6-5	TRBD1	TGTGCCAGCAGTTGGCAGTGGACAGGGGGTAATTCACCCCTCCACTTT	CASSWQWTGGNSPLHF